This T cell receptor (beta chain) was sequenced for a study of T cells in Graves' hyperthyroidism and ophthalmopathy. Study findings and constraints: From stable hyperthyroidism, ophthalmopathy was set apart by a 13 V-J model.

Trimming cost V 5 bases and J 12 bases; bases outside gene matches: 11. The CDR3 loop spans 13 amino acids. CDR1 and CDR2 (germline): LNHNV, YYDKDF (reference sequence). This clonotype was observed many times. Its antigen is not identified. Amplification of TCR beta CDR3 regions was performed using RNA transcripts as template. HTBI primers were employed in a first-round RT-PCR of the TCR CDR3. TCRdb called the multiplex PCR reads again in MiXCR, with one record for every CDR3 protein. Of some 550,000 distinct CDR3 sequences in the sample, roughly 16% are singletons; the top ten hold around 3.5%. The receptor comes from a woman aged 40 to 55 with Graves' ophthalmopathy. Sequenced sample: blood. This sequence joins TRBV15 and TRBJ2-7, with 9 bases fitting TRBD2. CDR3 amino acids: CATSETYSSGTYF. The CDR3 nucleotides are TGTGCCACCAGCGAGACCTACTCTAGCGGGACGTACTTC.